This entry concerns a single T cell receptor (beta chain). This clonotype was detected only a few times. The antigen this receptor binds is unknown. No base quality values were provided; no much bigger clone lies one nucleotide off. This entry comes from a study of blood T cells in healthy people across ages (dated by TCRdb to the mid-2010s). The study in broad terms: In model experiments, template switching captured about one uniquely barcoded TCR beta cDNA molecule for every two T cells. Using the same blood draw, the study looked at two additional independent replicas of 1 million unique cDNA reads for two donors, one aged 18 to 30 and the other aged 80 or older. The donors were divided into four age groups: young (average around 16 years), middle-aged (about 39), aged (approximately 62) and long-lived (roughly 88). To track age-related changes in TCR beta repertoire diversity, the study relied on deep sequencing normalized with unique cDNA molecular identifiers. To avoid experimental bias, donors of different ages were randomly spread across the sequencing lanes.

Here is what the overall study found, with its caveats: Because profiling used bulk unsorted PBMCs, naive and antigen-experienced compartments could not be compared conclusively. Observed TCR beta diversity per million T cells fell roughly linearly with age, and a significant reduction was already apparent by age approximately 41. Estimates of total diversity based on one million sequenced T cells were considered lower bounds and underestimates. Compared with the aged group, the long-lived group had more naive CD4+ T cells, fewer expanded clones and increased TCR diversity, suggesting age selection. There was a strong correlation between observed TCR beta diversity and the percentage of naive T cells measured by flow cytometry. Because donor CMV infection status was unknown, age-related changes in expanded clonotypes were potentially confounded.

Systemically healthy Caucasian individuals from Russia, 39 in total and aged about 6 to 90 years, were included as donors. Around 10 milliliters of peripheral blood were collected from each donor into EDTA-treated Vacutainer tubes. Ficoll-Paque density-gradient centrifugation was used to isolate PBMCs, with at least 7 million obtained per sample. Total RNA was extracted from PBMCs with Trizol reagent, with at least 5.5 micrograms obtained per sample. For every donor, flow cytometry on a PBMC aliquot measured the percentage of naive CD45RAhigh/CD27high T cells. Library prep was done by 5' RACE. The instrument given in TCRdb is Illumina HiSeq 2500. A second PCR of roughly 7 to 11 cycles was performed with a sample-barcoded 5' primer and a J-beta primer mix. A template-switch 5' adaptor carrying 12 random nucleotides introduced a unique molecular identifier onto each TCR beta cDNA molecule. At least 2.5 million CDR3-containing paired-end reads were obtained from each sample. The Mint cDNA synthesis kit, primed by a TRBC-specific oligonucleotide, was used to synthesize first-strand cDNA from all RNA. Following uracil-DNA glycosylase treatment, a first 18-cycle PCR with universal primers M1SS and BC2_uni_R was performed on all cDNA. The original pipeline was this. Each sample was normalized by randomly selecting 1 million high-quality reads, each carrying a distinct molecular identifier. Reads with shared molecular identifiers were discarded instead of being binned into consensus sequences. MiTCR, set to a Q25 quality threshold and the strictest error-elimination algorithm, was used for CDR3 identification, clonotype clustering and error correction. Lower-bound total TCR beta diversity was estimated with a nonparametric unseen species model using Euler transformation. TCRdb handled the public reads itself, with Q25 trimming in fastp and clone calling in MiXCR, and kept productive beta chains. Every CDR3 protein is listed once, alongside the most common genes and DNA of its rows. TCRdb's processing, not the authors' own work, is the source of the V and J calls. For this sample there are hundreds of thousands of distinct CDR3 sequences; 45% to 50% appear just once. Of the sample, around 15% is held by the ten largest clones.

The receptor was derived from a man aged 25-45 years in good health. The sample was blood.

Here is the DNA: TGCAGCGTTGAAGGACAGGGGGCTAACTATGGCTACACCTTC. It translates as CSVEGQGANYGYTF. The chain employs TRBV29-1 and TRBJ1-2, with TRBD1 matching 9 junction bases. CDR1 is given as SQVTM and CDR2 as ANQGSEA, both from the germline V gene. After removal of 1 base from V and 0 bases from J, the junction retains 0 bases not matched to a gene. From the cysteine up to the phenylalanine, the CDR3 has a length of 14 residues. The DNA shown is the 42-base CDR3, in frame from base 1.